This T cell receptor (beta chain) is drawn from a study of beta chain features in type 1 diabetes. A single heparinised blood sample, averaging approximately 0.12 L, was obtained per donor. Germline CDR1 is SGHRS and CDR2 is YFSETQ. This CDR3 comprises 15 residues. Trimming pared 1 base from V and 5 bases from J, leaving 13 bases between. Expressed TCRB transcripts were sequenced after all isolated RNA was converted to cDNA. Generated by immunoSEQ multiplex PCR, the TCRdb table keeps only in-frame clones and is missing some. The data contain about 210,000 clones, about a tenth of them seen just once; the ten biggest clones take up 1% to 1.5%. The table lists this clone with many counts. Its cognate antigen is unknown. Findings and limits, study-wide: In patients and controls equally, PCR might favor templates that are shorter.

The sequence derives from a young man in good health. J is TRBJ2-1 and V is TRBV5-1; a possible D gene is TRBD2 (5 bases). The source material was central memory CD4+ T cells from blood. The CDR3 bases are TGCGCCAGCAGCTTGATTCCCGGACTGGACAATGAGCAGTTCTTC. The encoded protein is CASSLIPGLDNEQFF.